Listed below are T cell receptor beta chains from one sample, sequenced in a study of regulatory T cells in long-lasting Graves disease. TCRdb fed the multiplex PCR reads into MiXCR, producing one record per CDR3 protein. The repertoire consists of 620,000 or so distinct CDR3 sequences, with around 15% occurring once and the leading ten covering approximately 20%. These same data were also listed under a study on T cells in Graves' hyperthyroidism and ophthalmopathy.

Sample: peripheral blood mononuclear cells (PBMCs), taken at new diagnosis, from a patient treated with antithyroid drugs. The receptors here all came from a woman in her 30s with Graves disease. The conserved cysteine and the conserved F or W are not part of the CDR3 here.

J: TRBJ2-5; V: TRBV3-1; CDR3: ASSQEGRPQY
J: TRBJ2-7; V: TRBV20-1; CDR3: SARDMGELYEQY
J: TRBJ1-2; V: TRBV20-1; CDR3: SAKTGNYGYT
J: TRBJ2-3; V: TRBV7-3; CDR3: ASSLTGGTDTQY
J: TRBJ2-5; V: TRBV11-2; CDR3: ASSAGRVPRTQY
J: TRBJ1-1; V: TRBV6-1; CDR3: ASNRFDPPGTEAF
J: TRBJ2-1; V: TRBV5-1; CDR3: ASTRGGVSYNEQF
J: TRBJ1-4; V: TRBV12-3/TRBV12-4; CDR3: ASSRQGRSNEKLF
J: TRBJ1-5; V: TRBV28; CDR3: ASISGQNQPQH
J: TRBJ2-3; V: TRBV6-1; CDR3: ASSELGSTDTQY
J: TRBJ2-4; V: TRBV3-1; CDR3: ASSPTAGTGSH
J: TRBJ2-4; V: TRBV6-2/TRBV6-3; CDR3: ASSYGTSKRGNIQY
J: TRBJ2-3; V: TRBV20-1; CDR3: SEASNTDTQY
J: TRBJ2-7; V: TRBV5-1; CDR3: ASSGGTPGLAGGHSYEQY
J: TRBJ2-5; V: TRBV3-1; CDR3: ASSGGDRGRETQY
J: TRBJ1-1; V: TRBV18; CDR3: TSSLQGNTEAF
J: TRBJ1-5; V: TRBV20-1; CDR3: SARWTGGDRNQPQH
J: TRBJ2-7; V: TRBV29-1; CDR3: SVVQGFPYEQY
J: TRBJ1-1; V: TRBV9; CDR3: ASNPLDGTEAF
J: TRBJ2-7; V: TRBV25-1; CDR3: ASSEYSGYSYEQY
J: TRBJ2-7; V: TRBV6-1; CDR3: ASSQREWIAYEQY
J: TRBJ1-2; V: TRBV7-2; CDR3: ASSSDRRDT
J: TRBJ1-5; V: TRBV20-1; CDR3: SAGGRVNQPQH
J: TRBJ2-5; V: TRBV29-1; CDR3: SVEEKGGRETQY
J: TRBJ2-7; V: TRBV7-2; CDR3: ASSDSGWSSYEQY
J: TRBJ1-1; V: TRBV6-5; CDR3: ASSYASVNTEAF
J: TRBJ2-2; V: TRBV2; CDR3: ASSVRGIITGELF
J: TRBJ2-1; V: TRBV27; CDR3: ASSFSGGEYNEQF
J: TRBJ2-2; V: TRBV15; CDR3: ATSNRDLAGELF
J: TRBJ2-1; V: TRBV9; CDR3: ASSVGVNANEQF
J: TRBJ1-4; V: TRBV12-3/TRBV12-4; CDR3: ASSLDSHNEKLF
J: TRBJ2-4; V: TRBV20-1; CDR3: SAKRLDGGAKNIQY
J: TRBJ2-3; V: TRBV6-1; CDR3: ASRLDRVTDTQY
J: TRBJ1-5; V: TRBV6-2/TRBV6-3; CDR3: ASTVQGNQPQH
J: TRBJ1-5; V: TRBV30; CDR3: AWSKQGNQPQH
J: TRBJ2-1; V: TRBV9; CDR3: ASSPRANEQF
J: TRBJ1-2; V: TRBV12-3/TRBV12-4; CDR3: ASSSDTYYGYT
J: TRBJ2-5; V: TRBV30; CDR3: AWRPAITIQETQY
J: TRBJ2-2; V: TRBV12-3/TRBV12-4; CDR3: VSSPGTGAGELF
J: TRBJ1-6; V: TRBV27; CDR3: ASRRTNNSPLH
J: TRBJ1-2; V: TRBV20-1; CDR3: SAGLQGRAGGYT
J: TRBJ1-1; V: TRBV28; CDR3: ASSLGQQLNTEAF
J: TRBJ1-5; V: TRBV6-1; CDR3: ASSKSRGGQPQH
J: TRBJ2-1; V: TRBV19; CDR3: ASSIDVTSGQQF
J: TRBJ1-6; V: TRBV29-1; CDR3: SVEQGPR
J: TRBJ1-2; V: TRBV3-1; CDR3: ASSQEGAWGGNYGYT
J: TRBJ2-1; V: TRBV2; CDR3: ASASDTLHNEQF
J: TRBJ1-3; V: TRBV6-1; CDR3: ATRQPSGNTIY
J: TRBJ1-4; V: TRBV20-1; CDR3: SARDRTGEEKLF
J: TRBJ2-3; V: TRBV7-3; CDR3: ASSLTGGTSDTQY
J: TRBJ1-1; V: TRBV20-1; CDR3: SARSLRRGVGTEAF
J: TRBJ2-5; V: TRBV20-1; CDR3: SARDWTSGTPETQY